This record concerns one TCR beta chain sequence. Its antigen is undetermined. The data stem from a study of T cell responses to AZD1222 COVID-19 vaccine. Study-wide results and caveats: There were vaccine-associated CD4 TCRs across spike, dominant at 160-218 and 743-854. At baseline, just a handful of AZD1222 recipients tested seropositive. The study reported that nearly half of spike-specific TCRs target unmutated variant regions. Females made up more of the donors, who were largely white British, and clonal diversity may have come out too low.

The protocol was immunoSEQ multiplex PCR, while the TCRdb copy is restricted to in-frame clones and leaves out a portion. Among 95,000 to 120,000 clones listed, approximately 88% were seen once. Germline trimming cut 3 bases from V and 9 bases from J; bases unmatched to any gene: 8. Looked up from germline, CDR1 is SEHNR and CDR2 is FQNEAQ (reference sequence). The CDR3 contains 14 residues. The receptor comes from an adult who received the AZD1222 COVID-19 vaccine. The V and J genes are TRBV7-9 and TRBJ2-1, with 7 positions matching TRBD1. The material was peripheral blood, obtained 28 days after the second AZD1222 dose. The CDR3 protein is CASSFDRAGGEQFF. The DNA for the CDR3 is TGTGCCAGCAGCTTCGACAGGGCTGGGGGTGAGCAGTTCTTC.